This TCR beta chain was sequenced during a study of neurological immune-mediated disorders. This clonotype was recorded at least ten times. What it binds is not known. This CDR3 is 17 amino acids long. Germline assignment: CDR1 DFQATT and CDR2 SNEGSKA (reference sequence). V lost 6 bases to trimming and J lost 5 bases; unmatched junction nucleotides: 18. TCRdb used MiXCR to reprocess the 5' RACE reads, holding one entry per CDR3 protein. The table lists 45,000 to 60,000 distinct CDR3 sequences, about 3.5% of them singletons. Study results and caveats: On phylogenetic grouping, the repertoires of 18 of 34 multiple sclerosis patients fell within one related-CDR3 cluster, constituting a possible signature.

This clonotype was obtained from a man aged 30 to 39 with multiple sclerosis. The chain joins TRBV20-1 to TRBJ2-3; 9 bases match TRBD2. The sample consisted of PBMCs. The CDR3 coding sequence is TGCAGTGCCAATCCCTTAGTAGCGGGGGCTTCTCAAGATACGCAGTATTTT. This translates into CSANPLVAGASQDTQYF.